Each of the 14 T cell receptor beta chains below was sequenced from the same sample in a study of blood T cells in healthy people across ages. Primed by a sample-barcoded 5' primer and a J-beta primer mix, a second PCR proceeded for roughly 6 to 12 cycles. TCRdb used MiXCR to reprocess the 5' RACE reads, holding one entry per CDR3 protein. In the table there are more than 450,000 distinct CDR3 sequences, roughly a quarter of which are singletons. This sample also belongs to another study, concerning T cells of mothers and their children.

Source material: blood. All receptors come from a boy aged 2 to 10 in good health.

J is TRBJ2-5 and V is TRBV15; D possibly corresponds to TRBD2 (7 bases). V was trimmed by 1 base and J by 5 bases, leaving 14 bases between them. The germline gives CDR1 LNHNV, CDR2 YYDKDF (reference sequence). The CDR3 is 15 residues long. CDR3 coding DNA: TGTGCCACCAGCAGAGGGAACGGGGGGCAGGAGACCCAGTACTTC. Translated, it gives CATSRGNGGQETQYF. The full variable domain, its missing parts supplied by reference TRBV15 and TRBJ2-5, is DAMVIQNPRYQVTQFGKPVTLSCSQTLNHNVMYWYQQKSSQAPKLLFHYYDKDFNNEADTPDNFQSRRPNTSFCFLDIRSPGLGDTAMYLCATSRGNGGQETQYFGPGTRLLVL.

This clonotype came up a few times. J is TRBJ2-3 and V is TRBV12-3 or TRBV12-4; D ambiguous. V was clipped by 8 bases and J by 5 bases, with 8 bases between them. The CDR3 sequence is 11 residues long. The CDR3 sequence is CASGLQDTQYF. The CDR3 DNA reads as TGTGCCAGCGGCTTGCAAGATACGCAGTATTTT.

This clonotype was detected only a few times. This chain joins TRBV6-6 and TRBJ1-2; no clear D. The CDR3 totals 13 residues. Trimming removed 7 bases from V and 8 bases from J, with 17 bases in between. Germline V gene sequence: CDR1 MNHNY, CDR2 SVGAGI (reference sequence). CDR3 coding DNA: TGTGCCAGCATTCCCGACCAAAATTACGGCTACACCTTC. Protein product: CASIPDQNYGYTF.

This clonotype was found a few times. V and J are TRBV11-2 and TRBJ2-5; D possibly corresponds to TRBD1 (6 bases). Deletions cut 6 bases from V and 2 bases from J, with 13 bases between. The CDR3 sequence is 14 residues long. CDR1 SGHAT and CDR2 FQNNGV come from the germline V gene. CDR3 sequence reads: CASRDPGVQETQYF. The CDR3 nucleotides are TGTGCCAGCAGGGACCCAGGGGTGCAAGAGACCCAGTACTTC.

There are a few counts of this clonotype. The chain recombines TRBV5-6 with TRBJ1-1; no definite D call. V was cut by 1 base and J by 4 bases, with 23 bases left in between. Germline V lookup: CDR1 SGHDT, CDR2 YYEEEE. The CDR3 consists of 18 residues. CDR3 sequence reads: CASSLTREPFIVITEAFF. The CDR3 nucleotides are TGTGCCAGCAGCTTGACTAGGGAACCCTTTATAGTAATCACTGAAGCTTTCTTT. The full variable domain, its missing parts supplied by reference TRBV5-6 and TRBJ1-1, is DAGVTQSPTHLIKTRGQQVTLRCSPKSGHDTVSWYQQALGQGPQFIFQYYEEEERQRGNFPDRFSGHQFPNYSSELNVNALLLGDSALYLCASSLTREPFIVITEAFFGQGTRLTVV.

This chain connects TRBV20-1 to TRBJ2-5; 11 bases match TRBD2. The DNA matches TRBJ2-7 better at its end, which makes the J call doubtful. Per the germline V gene, CDR1 is DFQATT and CDR2 is SNEGSKA (reference sequence). The CDR3 is 14 amino acids. CDR3 region: CSASPSLAGDEQYF. CDR3 coding DNA: TGCAGTGCTAGTCCTTCACTAGCGGGGGACGAGCAGTACTTC.

This clonotype was counted between two and nine times. The V call is TRBV2, the J call TRBJ2-3; D ambiguous. This CDR3 is built from 11 residues. Germline CDR1 SNHLY, CDR2 FYNNEI. Between the trimmed V and J ends, which lost 3 bases and 10 bases, there was a span of 8 bases. The CDR3, as DNA: TGTGCCAGCAGTGACCGCCTCGCGCAGTATTTT. Protein product: CASSDRLAQYF.

This clonotype came up a few times. V usage is TRBV6-5 and J usage is TRBJ1-2; D is undetermined. The V gene's germline CDR1 is MNHEY and CDR2 SVGAGI. Trimming removed 5 bases at V and 2 bases at J, with 9 bases between. The CDR3 runs to 13 residues. CDR3 in amino acids: CASSRDMNYGYTF. DNA of the CDR3: TGTGCCAGCAGTCGAGACATGAACTATGGCTACACCTTC.

There are a few counts of this clonotype. This chain links TRBV15 with TRBJ2-6; no clear D. The V gene's germline CDR1 is LNHNV and CDR2 YYDKDF (reference sequence). Trimming shortened V by 2 bases and J by 0 bases, and 8 bases separated the two germline ends. CDR3 length: 16 residues. CDR3 in DNA: TGTGCCACCAGCAGAAACTTCTCCTCTGGGGCCAACGTCCTGACTTTC. Translation: CATSRNFSSGANVLTF. The full variable domain, completed using reference TRBV15 and TRBJ2-6, is DAMVIQNPRYQVTQFGKPVTLSCSQTLNHNVMYWYQQKSSQAPKLLFHYYDKDFNNEADTPDNFQSRRPNTSFCFLDIRSPGLGDTAMYLCATSRNFSSGANVLTFGAGSRLTVL.

This sequence joins TRBV6-2 or TRBV6-3 and TRBJ2-7, with TRBD2 matching over 13 bases. CDR1 is MNHEY and CDR2 is SVGEGT in the germline V gene. V shed 8 bases and J 2 bases; nucleotides not matched to a gene: 27. The CDR3 spans 22 residues. For the CDR3, the DNA is TGTGCCAGCGGTCCACGAGACAGGGGAATGACTAGCGGGAGGCCCCAACCCTACGAGCAGTACTTC. Translating it yields CASGPRDRGMTSGRPQPYEQYF.

The table lists this clonotype with a few counts. The V gene is TRBV3-1, the J gene TRBJ2-6, with unresolved D. Germline V gene lookup returns CDR1 LGHDT and CDR2 YNNKEL (reference sequence). V was shortened by 1 base and J by 3 bases, with 10 bases between the two germline ends. This CDR3 spans 16 amino acids. CDR3 amino acids: CASSQGDRGGANVLTF. The CDR3 nucleotides are TGTGCCAGCAGCCAAGGCGATAGAGGTGGGGCCAACGTCCTGACTTTC.

This clonotype was picked up many times. The chain has TRBV12-3 or TRBV12-4 and TRBJ2-7; D is unresolved. V dropped 1 base and J dropped 0 bases, with 7 bases sitting between them. The CDR3 runs 14 residues. The chain's CDR3 is CASSLGLFSYEQYF. The CDR3 DNA is TGTGCCAGCAGTTTAGGTCTGTTCTCCTACGAGCAGTACTTC.

The rearrangement uses TRBV6-5 and TRBJ2-7; 14 positions agree with TRBD2. This CDR3 has 14 residues. In germline, CDR1 is MNHEY, CDR2 SVGAGI. Germline trimming cut 6 bases from V and 7 bases from J; bases unmatched to any gene: 5. The CDR3 loop is CASSRGLAGAEQYF. Written as DNA, the CDR3 is TGTGCCAGCAGCAGGGGACTAGCGGGGGCTGAGCAGTACTTC.

Only a few counts were recorded for this clonotype. The V gene is TRBV6-5, the J gene TRBJ2-7; a possible D gene is TRBD2 (6 bases). Per germline, CDR1 MNHEY and CDR2 SVGAGI. This CDR3 region has 13 residues. The germline V and J ends were trimmed by 7 bases and 5 bases, with 15 bases remaining between them. The DNA for the CDR3 is TGTGCCAGCACTAAGGGACGGGGGAACGAGCAGTACTTC. Translation gives CASTKGRGNEQYF.